This paragraph covers one T cell receptor beta chain sequence. The antigen remains undetermined. This entry comes from a study of cytomegalovirus exposure and HLA in healthy donors. Turning to the study itself: As an earlier analysis found, around 190 million T cells yielded about 120 million unique TCR beta sequences.

PCR employed 60 Vbeta and 13 Jbeta primers. Per the original data handling: The count from a later analysis was about 80 million unique TCR beta chains, some 10 million of them shared. Here immunoSEQ multiplex PCR was the method, and the copy in TCRdb shows in-frame clones only, minus some. Clone size and V and J calls were adopted from that table, with D and trimming inferred from the DNA. In the table there are around 200,000 clones, about 75% of which are singletons. From germline, CDR1 is MNHNS and CDR2 SASEGT. This CDR3 region has 16 residues. Trimming pared 3 bases from V and 7 bases from J, leaving 16 bases between. Study-wide findings and caveats: When a later analysis compared HLA-associated TCR beta chains with equally common others, the HLA-associated chains turned out to be more clonally expanded and to have lower generation probabilities. For TCR beta chains, V- and J-gene trimming was later linked to a missense DCLRE1C variant.

The sequencing input was PBMCs. This clonotype was obtained from a male donor in good health and CMV-seronegative. J is TRBJ1-6 and V is TRBV6-1; no reliable D call. This CDR3 reads CASSDRTENVNSPLHF. CDR3 bases: TGTGCCAGCAGTGATCGAACAGAGAACGTAAATTCACCCCTCCACTTT.